The present T cell receptor (beta chain) was sequenced within a study of T cell responses to AZD1222 COVID-19 vaccine. The study's findings and limits: Reportedly, close to half of spike-specific TCRs are directed against unmutated variant regions.

The method was immunoSEQ multiplex PCR; TCRdb's version includes in-frame clones alone and lacks a portion of them. The data hold some 130,000 clones, with roughly 89% observed a single time. Concerning this clone: Its antigen is still unknown.

V shed 2 bases and J 8 bases; nucleotides not matched to a gene: 9. The CDR3 totals 15 residues. The germline V gene has CDR1 SGHTA and CDR2 FQGNSA. The input for sequencing was peripheral blood, taken on day 0 of AZD1222 vaccination. The chain employs TRBV7-2 and TRBJ2-1; 7 bases map to TRBD2. This TCR derives from an adult in good health. The CDR3 coding sequence is TGTGCCAGCAGCTTACCACGGGAGGTTAGAGATGAGCAGTTCTTC. Translating gives CASSLPREVRDEQFF.